This T cell receptor beta chain is from a study of T cell changes during pregnancy in multiple sclerosis (dated by TCRdb to the late 2010s). In terms of the full investigation: In women with multiple sclerosis, the researchers looked at how the T cell repertoire shifted as pregnancy progressed.

The library was obtained by the immunoSEQ multiplex PCR assay. TCRdb provides this immuneACCESS table in a form limited to in-frame rearrangements. Some clones are lacking; in checked studies, under half of them reflect an unresolved V gene, and why the rest are absent is not known. A total of tens of thousands of clones appear in this sample, around 90% of them only once. The ten largest clonotypes hold under 0.3% of the sample. According to the germline V gene, CDR1 reads ENHRY and CDR2 reads SYGVKD. From cysteine to phenylalanine, the CDR3 is 14 amino acids long. The only DNA kept is the CDR3, 42 bases in frame from the first base. V has 8 bases trimmed and J has 0 bases trimmed; junction bases matching no gene number 3. Points on this clone: The antigen it recognizes is unknown. No much larger clone is present one base from it, and per-base qualities are unavailable.

Sequenced material: CD4+ T cells from peripheral blood mononuclear cells, taken in the second trimester of pregnancy. The sequence is built from TRBV10-3 and TRBJ1-1, with 10 bases in between that match TRBD1. This clonotype originated in a female donor with multiple sclerosis, enrolled in a pregnancy study. This receptor carries the CDR3 CAISGQGVNTEAFF. The DNA reads as follows: TGTGCCATCTCTGGACAGGGGGTGAACACTGAAGCTTTCTTT.